This passage covers 20 T cell receptor beta chains from one sample sequenced in a study of spatial heterogeneity in lung cancer. Each CDR3 protein gets one entry after TCRdb re-called the 5' RACE reads with MiXCR. The table has over 9,500 distinct CDR3 sequences, roughly 4% seen once. Time point specified: sample taken at primary tumor resection. Unsorted samples of tumor, nontumor lung or frozen PBMC had their whole RNA sequenced. Source: normal lung tissue next to the tumor, taken at surgery. These receptors were obtained from a male donor with early-stage non-small cell lung cancer.

In this sample, this clonotype turned up many times. The size of this beta chain means little, since it is a stray read in a library made for alpha chains. The genes are TRBV4-1 and TRBJ1-2; possible D gene TRBD1, 5 bases. The CDR3 covers 15 residues. Germline V gene sequence: CDR1 MGHRA, CDR2 YSYEKL. The V and J ends lost 1 base and 0 bases respectively, with 9 bases between them. The CDR3 here is CASSQGDASNYGYTF. The CDR3 nucleotides are TGCGCCAGCAGCCAAGGGGACGCCTCTAACTATGGCTACACCTTC.

This clonotype has only a few counts. This beta chain appears as a stray read in a library generated for alpha chains; its size is not informative. V and J are TRBV28 and TRBJ2-4, with 9 bases lining up with TRBD2. The length of the CDR3 is 18 residues. V was clipped by 5 bases and J by 1 base; unmatched bases: 12. Germline values: CDR1 MDHEN, CDR2 SYDVKM. The CDR3 DNA follows: TGTGCCAGCAGTCAGACTAGCGGTACGCTCCCGGCCAAAAACATTCAGTACTTC. This codes for CASSQTSGTLPAKNIQYF.

In this sample, this clonotype turned up many times. Little can be read into the size of this beta chain, an off-target read in a library designed for alpha chains. This chain connects TRBV7-2 to TRBJ1-5; D ambiguous. CDR1 is SGHTA, CDR2 FQGNSA, per germline. V was clipped by 1 base and J by 5 bases, with 9 bases between them. CDR3 length: 14 amino acids. The CDR3 nucleotides are TGTGCCAGCAGCTTAGGGCCGGAGTATCAGCCCCAGCATTTT. It is translated as CASSLGPEYQPQHF.

This clonotype was detected many times. This beta chain turned up in a library designed for alpha chains; as an off-target read, its abundance says little. The chain uses TRBV5-5 and TRBJ1-4; 7 positions match TRBD1. The V gene's germline CDR1 is SGHKS and CDR2 YYEKEE (reference sequence). The CDR3 length is 15 residues. After removal of 3 bases from V and 4 bases from J, the junction contained 6 bases not matched to a gene. CDR3 nucleotide sequence: TGTGCCAGCAGCTGGACAGGCCGCGATAATGAAAAACTGTTTTTT. Amino acids: CASSWTGRDNEKLFF.

In this sample, this clonotype turned up many times. Within a library made for alpha chains, this beta chain is off target, and its count is uninformative. The chain joins TRBV18 to TRBJ1-4; the D gene is possibly TRBD1 (6 bases). The germline V and J ends were trimmed by 1 base and 8 bases, with 17 bases remaining between them. The CDR3 is 16 residues long. The germline V gene encodes CDR1 KGHSH and CDR2 LQKENI. This chain's CDR3 is CASSPHPGADGEKLFF. CDR3 bases: TGTGCCAGCTCACCACATCCGGGGGCTGATGGCGAAAAACTGTTTTTT.

This clonotype came up many times. For a library built for alpha chains, this beta chain is a stray read; little rests on its size. The rearrangement joins TRBV6-5 to TRBJ2-3; TRBD1 or TRBD2 may be the D gene (7 bases each). CDR3 length equals 19 residues. Trimming shortened V by 5 bases and J by 3 bases, and 27 bases separated the two germline ends. The germline V gene encodes CDR1 MNHEY and CDR2 SVGAGI. The CDR3 bases are TGTGCCAGCAGTCGCCTGAGGGTATCGGTGCAGGGGGGGACAGATACGCAGTATTTT. Protein: CASSRLRVSVQGGTDTQYF.

This clonotype was seen at least ten times. For a library built for alpha chains, this beta chain is a stray read; little rests on its size. The V call is TRBV29-1, the J call TRBJ2-1; 9 positions match TRBD2. Germline loops: CDR1 SQVTM, CDR2 ANQGSEA. The CDR3 runs 13 residues. The junction had 4 bases not matched to a gene; V was cut back by 5 bases and J by 5 bases. CDR3 sequence reads: CSVKLAGNNEQFF. The DNA for the CDR3 is TGCAGCGTTAAGCTAGCGGGGAACAATGAGCAGTTCTTC.

This clonotype was detected ten times or more. This beta chain lies outside the target of a library built for alpha chains; its clone size means little. The V call is TRBV9, the J call TRBJ1-6; D gene unclear. Germline V gene data show CDR1 as SGDLS and CDR2 as YYNGEE. The V and J ends lost 0 bases and 9 bases respectively, with 7 bases between them. The CDR3 runs 13 residues. CDR3: CASSVDSSSPLHF. CDR3 DNA: TGTGCCAGCAGCGTAGATAGTTCTTCACCCCTCCACTTT.

This clonotype was observed many times. Within a library made for alpha chains, this beta chain is off target, and its count is uninformative. The chain recombines TRBV6-5 with TRBJ2-3; 12 nucleotides agree with TRBD2. Germline CDR1 is MNHEY and CDR2 is SVGAGI. J gave up 2 bases and V 7 bases, and 10 bases lay outside the gene matches. The CDR3 runs 17 residues. The CDR3 DNA sequence: TGTGCCAGCACCCCCCGTCCTAGCGGGAGGGCCACAGATACGCAGTATTTT. Translation: CASTPRPSGRATDTQYF.

This clonotype was observed many times. For a library built for alpha chains, this beta chain is a stray read; little rests on its size. This chain connects TRBV6-5 to TRBJ2-7, with 9 bases aligning to TRBD1. Germline lookup yields CDR1 MNHEY and CDR2 SVGAGI. This CDR3 has 13 residues. Trimming took 5 bases from V and 3 from J; bases not matched to a gene: 2. CDR3 in amino acids: CASSRQGVYEQYF. Here the CDR3 DNA reads TGTGCCAGCAGTCGACAGGGGGTCTACGAGCAGTACTTC.

As to this clonotype: Because this beta chain is a stray read in a library intended to capture alpha chains, its abundance should not be given much weight. This rearrangement joins TRBV10-3 to TRBJ2-3, with TRBD2 matching 13 bases. Germline assignment: CDR1 ENHRY and CDR2 SYGVKD. V shed 5 bases, J shed 2 bases, and the junction held 4 bases outside the gene matches. CDR3 length: 16 residues. DNA of the CDR3: TGTGCCATCAGTCCGGGACTAGCGGGGACCACAGATACGCAGTATTTT. The encoded protein is CAISPGLAGTTDTQYF.

This clonotype was found many times. This beta chain lies outside the target of a library built for alpha chains; its clone size means little. The chain couples TRBV5-1 to TRBJ2-3; 8 positions match TRBD1. CDR1 is SGHRS and CDR2 is YFSETQ in the germline V gene. The CDR3 is 16 residues long. V shed 2 bases, J shed 5 bases, and the junction held 10 bases outside the gene matches. The CDR3 reads CASSLDSGQGGDTQYF. For the CDR3, the DNA is TGCGCCAGCAGCTTAGACAGTGGACAGGGAGGAGATACGCAGTATTTT.

A note on this clonotype: This beta chain is a stray read from a library made for alpha chains; its abundance is not meaningful. The chain carries TRBV7-2 and TRBJ2-2; D tentatively fits TRBD1 or TRBD2 (5 bases each). Per the germline V gene, CDR1 is SGHTA and CDR2 is FQGNSA. Trimming took 8 bases from V and 1 from J, leaving 17 bases between them. The CDR3 consists of 16 residues. In DNA form, the CDR3 reads TGTGCCAGCGGTAATGGGGGAAGCGGGAACACCGGGGAGCTGTTTTTT. Protein sequence: CASGNGGSGNTGELFF.

This clonotype was found many times. The size of this beta chain means little, since it is a stray read in a library made for alpha chains. The V call is TRBV12-3 or TRBV12-4, the J call TRBJ1-4; 8 nucleotides agree with TRBD1. Germline trimming cut 5 bases from V and 4 bases from J; bases unmatched to any gene: 6. CDR3 length equals 15 residues. CDR3 residues: CASSSGQGNNEKLFF. DNA of the CDR3: TGTGCCAGCAGTAGCGGACAGGGAAATAATGAAAAACTGTTTTTT.

This clonotype occurred many times. Because this beta chain is a stray read in a library intended to capture alpha chains, its abundance should not be given much weight. The chain has TRBV20-1 and TRBJ2-1; the D is unclear. Per germline, CDR1 DFQATT and CDR2 SNEGSKA (reference sequence). This CDR3 is built from 13 residues. V lost 1 base and J lost 8, with 12 bases in between. CDR3 nucleotide sequence: TGCAGTGCTAGAGGTCCCAGCGCATATGAGCAGTTCTTC. This codes for CSARGPSAYEQFF.

This clonotype was seen ten or more times. This beta chain is off target for a library built for alpha chains, so its abundance means little. CDR3 in amino acids: CASSLGTGLDYGYTF. CDR3 nucleotide sequence: TGTGCCAGCAGCTTAGGGACAGGGTTGGACTATGGCTACACCTTC. The J gene is TRBJ1-2, the V gene TRBV7-2; TRBD1 agrees at 8 bases. The CDR3 contains 15 residues. V was pared by 1 base and J by 3 bases, with 4 bases of the junction left unmatched. Germline-derived CDR1 and CDR2 are SGHTA and FQGNSA.

This clonotype showed up many times. With the library built for alpha chains, this beta chain is off target and its frequency is not meaningful. The rearrangement uses TRBV6-6 and TRBJ1-3; 7 bases fit TRBD1. This CDR3 spans 16 amino acids. Germline values: CDR1 MNHNY, CDR2 SVGAGI (reference sequence). After removal of 2 bases from V and 0 bases from J, the junction contained 4 bases not matched to a gene. The CDR3 loop reads CASSYPGTASGNTIYF. The CDR3 DNA reads as TGTGCCAGCAGTTACCCCGGGACAGCCTCTGGAAACACCATATATTTT.

This clonotype was seen many times. With the library built for alpha chains, this beta chain is off target and its frequency is not meaningful. The V gene is TRBV24-1, the J gene TRBJ2-2; tentative D call: TRBD2 (6 bases). Germline assignment: CDR1 KGHDR and CDR2 SFDVKD. The CDR3 is 15 residues long. The V gene lost 3 bases and the J gene lost 3 bases, with 10 bases spanning the gap. The CDR3 spells CATSDIAGYTGELFF. DNA for the CDR3: TGTGCCACCAGTGATATTGCGGGGTACACCGGGGAGCTGTTTTTT.

This clonotype is categorized as medium-sized. This beta chain is off target for a library built for alpha chains, so its abundance means little. The V and J genes are TRBV29-1 and TRBJ2-7, with D perhaps matching TRBD2 (6 bases). Between the trimmed V and J ends, which lost 7 bases and 1 base, there was a span of 14 bases. The CDR3 runs to 13 residues. Germline assignment: CDR1 SQVTM and CDR2 ANQGSEA. The CDR3 DNA sequence: TGCAGCGCATACGGCGGGGAGTCCTACGAGCAGTACTTC. Residues: CSAYGGESYEQYF.

This clonotype is deemed medium-sized. In a library made to pick up alpha chains, this beta chain is a stray read with a size that means little. The rearrangement uses TRBV7-2 and TRBJ2-1, with 8 nucleotides matching TRBD2. Germline CDR1 SGHTA, CDR2 FQGNSA. Trimming cost V 5 bases and J 7 bases; bases outside gene matches: 10. The CDR3 runs 15 residues. CDR3 sequence (DNA): TGTGCCAGCAGCCCTATAGCGGGATATAGTAATGAGCAGTTCTTC. It yields the protein CASSPIAGYSNEQFF.